These 26 T cell receptor beta chains originate from one sample sequenced in a study of shared clonotypes between healthy human individuals. The data were produced by immunoSEQ multiplex PCR, yet TCRdb's version contains in-frame clones alone and is incomplete. This sample yields around 1.6 million clones, of which approximately 98% are seen a single time; 0.4% to 0.55% belongs to the top ten. The sequenced material came from naive CD4+ T cells sorted from blood. Subset meaning: CD45RA+ positively selected. These receptors came from a man aged 25 to 45 in good health.

J is TRBJ1-4 and V is TRBV27, with D possibly being TRBD1 (6 bases). The V gene's germline CDR1 is MNHEY and CDR2 SMNVEV (reference sequence). There are 14 residues in the CDR3. Trimming pared 9 bases from V and 7 bases from J, leaving 18 bases between. This chain's CDR3 is CASPDAGASEKLFF. As DNA, the CDR3 is TGTGCCAGTCCCGACGCGGGGGCGAGTGAAAAACTGTTTTTT.

Comment on this clone: Other DNA sequences from this sample encode an identical CDR3 as well. This chain connects TRBV10-3 to TRBJ1-1; the D is unclear. The germline V gene encodes CDR1 ENHRY and CDR2 SYGVKD. The V end was cut by 0 bases, the J end by 1 base, with 3 bases between. This CDR3 region has 13 residues. The DNA for the CDR3 is TGTGCCATCAGTGAGTCGGGGAACACTGAAGCTTTCTTT. Translated: CAISESGNTEAFF.

This sequence joins TRBV4-2 and TRBJ2-2, with D tentatively TRBD1 (5 bases). Trimming pared 0 bases from V and 6 bases from J, leaving 8 bases between. This CDR3 spans 14 amino acids. Germline CDR1 LGHNA, CDR2 YNFKEQ. The CDR3 sequence: CASSQDRVPGELFF. For the CDR3, the DNA is TGTGCCAGCAGCCAAGACAGGGTCCCCGGGGAGCTGTTTTTT.

The genes are TRBV30 and TRBJ1-1; D ambiguous. The germline V and J ends were trimmed by 1 base and 0 bases, with 6 bases remaining between them. Per germline, CDR1 GTSNPN and CDR2 SVGIG (reference sequence). The CDR3 extends over 13 amino acids. The CDR3 loop is CAWSATLNTEAFF. The CDR3 bases are TGTGCCTGGAGTGCCACATTGAACACTGAAGCTTTCTTT. Full variable domain (remainder filled in from reference TRBV30 and TRBJ1-1): SQTIHQWPATLVQPVGSPLSLECTVEGTSNPNLYWYRQAAGRGLQLLFYSVGIGQISSEVPQNLSASRPQDRQFILSSKKLLLSDSGFYLCAWSATLNTEAFFGQGTRLTVV.

The chain recombines TRBV10-2 with TRBJ1-1; a weak D match, TRBD1 (5 bases). The CDR3 runs 13 residues. The germline V gene encodes CDR1 WSHSY and CDR2 SAAADI. Trimming took off 4 bases at V and 4 bases at J, with 10 bases between the two ends. The DNA of the CDR3 is TGCGCCAGCAGTGGTACAGGAGGCACTGAAGCTTTCTTT. This gives the protein CASSGTGGTEAFF.

The rearrangement uses TRBV5-1 and TRBJ1-2; D unclear. The CDR3 is 14 residues long. CDR1 and CDR2 (germline): SGHRS, YFSETQ. The V end was cut by 0 bases, the J end by 6 bases, with 12 bases between. The CDR3 bases are TGCGCCAGCAGCTTGGCCCGGCAGGTCGATGGCTACACCTTC. Translating gives CASSLARQVDGYTF.

The chain combines TRBV9 with TRBJ2-1; the match to TRBD2 covers 8 bases. This CDR3 comprises 16 residues. The germline gives CDR1 SGDLS, CDR2 YYNGEE. V lost 3 bases and J lost 2; bases outside the gene matches: 7. Here the CDR3 reads CASSATSGAPYNEQFF. In DNA form, the CDR3 reads TGTGCCAGCAGCGCCACTAGCGGAGCCCCCTACAATGAGCAGTTCTTC.

The chain has TRBV18 and TRBJ2-1; 7 bases agree with TRBD1. CDR3 length: 14 amino acids. Trimming cost V 8 bases and J 5 bases; bases outside gene matches: 9. Germline V gives CDR1 KGHSH, CDR2 LQKENI. The CDR3 region has the DNA TGTGCCAGCCGGAAAGGACAGGAACACAATGAGCAGTTCTTC. Protein sequence: CASRKGQEHNEQFF.

The chain has TRBV28 and TRBJ2-7; D is uncertain. The CDR3 is made up of 12 amino acids. Germline V CDR1 and CDR2: MDHEN, SYDVKM. V was cut by 6 bases and J by 0 bases, with 6 bases left in between. DNA for the CDR3: TGTGCCAGCAGGGAGAGCTCCTACGAGCAGTACTTC. Residues: CASRESSYEQYF.

The chain combines TRBV5-1 with TRBJ2-1; D gene ambiguous. Germline values: CDR1 SGHRS, CDR2 YFSETQ. V was trimmed by 0 bases and J by 9 bases, leaving 13 bases between them. This CDR3 region has 14 residues. CDR3 bases: TGCGCCAGCAGCTTGGGAGTTTGGTTGGGTGAGCAGTTCTTC. Its protein product is CASSLGVWLGEQFF.

V usage is TRBV15 and J usage is TRBJ2-3; 11 nucleotides match TRBD1. Trimming took 0 bases from V and 5 from J; bases not matched to a gene: 10. The CDR3 totals 18 residues. The germline gives CDR1 LNHNV, CDR2 YYDKDF (reference sequence). The CDR3 region has the DNA TGTGCCACCAGCAGAGATCAAGCCGGGACAGGGGGACAAGATACGCAGTATTTT. It specifies CATSRDQAGTGGQDTQYF.

Comment on this clone: Other nucleotide sequences from this sample produce the same CDR3. J is TRBJ2-5 and V is TRBV5-1; the D is unclear. Germline V gene sequence: CDR1 SGHRS, CDR2 YFSETQ. Trimming removed 3 bases at V and 4 bases at J, with 4 bases between. The CDR3 runs 11 residues. CDR3 nucleotide sequence: TGCGCCAGCAGCTCCGGAGAGACCCAGTACTTC. This translates into CASSSGETQYF.

On this clone: Different DNA sequences within this sample yield the same CDR3. The chain has TRBV9 and TRBJ1-2; D is ambiguous. V lost 0 bases to trimming and J lost 5 bases, with 11 bases between them. CDR3 size: 14 residues. Per germline, CDR1 SGDLS and CDR2 YYNGEE. CDR3 sequence (DNA): TGTGCCAGCAGCGTAGTGGAAGGAGGGTATGGCTACACCTTC. Translation: CASSVVEGGYGYTF.

The CDR3 region is CASLRRETQYF. CDR3 in DNA: TGTGCCAGCTTGCGGCGGGAGACCCAGTACTTC. The rearrangement joins TRBV11-2 to TRBJ2-5, with D unclear. Trimming took 8 bases from V and 5 from J, leaving 9 bases between them. The germline gives CDR1 SGHAT, CDR2 FQNNGV. The CDR3 sequence is 11 residues long.

This rearrangement joins TRBV27 to TRBJ2-7, with 7 bases fitting TRBD2. The CDR3 covers 14 residues. Losses at the gene ends were 3 bases for V and 4 bases for J; bases not matched to a gene: 6. Looked up from germline, CDR1 is MNHEY and CDR2 is SMNVEV (reference sequence). CDR3 sequence: CASSFRPGGYEQYF. As DNA, the CDR3 is TGTGCCAGCAGTTTTAGACCGGGGGGTTACGAGCAGTACTTC.

V usage is TRBV18 and J usage is TRBJ2-7, with a possible D match to TRBD1 (6 bases). V lost 0 bases and J 7 bases, leaving 16 bases between the germline ends. CDR1 is KGHSH, CDR2 LQKENI, per germline. CDR3 size: 15 residues. This CDR3 is CASSPPSGASGEQYF. The CDR3 DNA sequence: TGTGCCAGCTCACCACCATCAGGGGCCTCGGGGGAGCAGTACTTC.

This chain connects TRBV7-8 to TRBJ2-1; D unresolved. CDR3 length: 12 residues. The germline V and J ends were trimmed by 4 bases and 2 bases, with 3 bases remaining between them. The V gene's germline CDR1 is SGHVS and CDR2 FQNEAQ. CDR3 region: CASSSAYNEQFF. The CDR3, as DNA: TGTGCCAGCAGCTCGGCCTACAATGAGCAGTTCTTC.

The rearrangement links TRBV6-5 to TRBJ2-7; 8 bases are shared with TRBD2. Germline V gives CDR1 MNHEY, CDR2 SVGAGI. V gave up 4 bases and J gave up 5 bases; unmatched junction bases: 10. The CDR3 consists of 15 residues. The CDR3 protein is CASSSTAGDPHEQYF. The CDR3 nucleotides read TGTGCCAGCAGTTCAACAGCGGGAGACCCTCACGAGCAGTACTTC.

The table lists this clone with a count of one. CDR3 in amino acids: CASSFRSEEQYF. CDR3 nucleotide sequence: TGTGCCAGCAGCTTTCGGTCCGAAGAGCAGTACTTC. The rearrangement joins TRBV7-2 to TRBJ2-7; D unclear. Trimming removed 3 bases from V and 7 bases from J, with 10 bases in between. CDR1 is SGHTA, CDR2 FQGNSA, per germline. The CDR3 has 12 amino acids.

Only one count was recorded for this clone. The rearrangement links TRBV2 to TRBJ2-7; D is undetermined. There are 15 residues in the CDR3. With 4 bases removed from V and 3 bases from J, the gap between germline ends came to 16 bases. In germline, CDR1 is SNHLY, CDR2 FYNNEI. The CDR3: CASSGYTPPVYEQYF. In nucleotides, the CDR3 is TGTGCCAGCAGTGGGTACACCCCCCCGGTCTACGAGCAGTACTTC. Full variable domain (rest looked up from reference TRBV2 and TRBJ2-7): EPEVTQTPSHQVTQMGQEVILRCVPISNHLYFYWYRQILGQKVEFLVSFYNNEISEKSEIFDDQFSVERPDGSNFTLKIRSTKLEDSAMYFCASSGYTPPVYEQYFGPGTRLTVT.

The V and J genes are TRBV2 and TRBJ2-5; D call uncertain. CDR3 length: 11 residues. CDR1 and CDR2 from the germline V gene are SNHLY and FYNNEI. The V and J ends lost 8 bases and 5 bases respectively, with 9 bases between them. The CDR3 DNA is TGTGCCAGCCGCCCCTGGGAGACCCAGTACTTC. Amino acid sequence: CASRPWETQYF.

The chain recombines TRBV10-3 with TRBJ2-5; TRBD1 might be the D (6 bases). This CDR3 has 13 amino acids. Trimming removed 6 bases from V and 5 bases from J, with 13 bases in between. Germline values: CDR1 ENHRY, CDR2 SYGVKD. The CDR3 loop is CAIRGNREETQYF. In DNA, the CDR3 is TGTGCCATCAGGGGGAACAGGGAGGAGACCCAGTACTTC.

The gene calls are TRBV5-1 and TRBJ2-7, with TRBD1 identical over 9 bases. J lost 2 bases, V lost 4 bases, and 7 bases had no gene match. CDR3 size: 15 residues. Germline V gene data show CDR1 as SGHRS and CDR2 as YFSETQ. CDR3 coding DNA: TGCGCCAGCAGCCCGGGGACAGGGATCCCCTACGAGCAGTACTTC. Protein sequence: CASSPGTGIPYEQYF.

This rearrangement joins TRBV2 to TRBJ1-2, with no clear D. The ends were cut back, 2 bases at V and 0 bases at J, with 7 bases in the middle. Looked up from germline, CDR1 is SNHLY and CDR2 is FYNNEI. The CDR3 is 14 residues long. CDR3 DNA: TGTGCCAGCAGTGAACGGAATTCTAACTATGGCTACACCTTC. Its translation: CASSERNSNYGYTF.

This chain joins TRBV5-4 and TRBJ2-1; 10 bases agree with TRBD2. Germline V lookup: CDR1 SGHNT, CDR2 YYREEE (reference sequence). The CDR3 totals 15 residues. V shed 4 bases, J shed 4 bases, and the junction held 5 bases outside the gene matches. In DNA form, the CDR3 reads TGTGCCAGCAGCGAAGGGACTAGCGCGTACAATGAGCAGTTCTTC. Protein product: CASSEGTSAYNEQFF.

The rearrangement joins TRBV5-5 to TRBJ2-1; TRBD2 might be the D (5 bases). The germline V and J ends were trimmed by 1 base and 8 bases, with 7 bases remaining between them. CDR3 size: 12 residues. Germline V CDR1 and CDR2: SGHKS, YYEKEE (reference sequence). The CDR3 region is CASSLIGDEQFF. DNA for the CDR3: TGTGCCAGCAGCTTGATCGGGGATGAGCAGTTCTTC.